This TCR beta chain emerged from a study of T cells after yellow fever vaccination. This clonotype was counted only a few times. Its matching antigen is unknown. V was clipped by 5 bases and J by 2 bases, with 14 bases between them. The CDR3 extends over 14 amino acids. The V gene's germline CDR1 is DFQATT and CDR2 SNEGSKA (reference sequence). UMIs and a universal primer site were added when TCR cDNA was made by 5'RACE template switching. TCRdb re-analysed the 5' RACE reads in MiXCR, keeping a single row per CDR3 protein. The profile covers some 390,000 distinct CDR3 sequences, with 6.2% appearing a single time and approximately 15% taken by the ten largest. Notes on the study in general: Primary-vaccination clones mostly resurfaced post-booster (nearly 97% CD4, approximately 90% CD8). A weaker but faster secondary response was observed, peaking on day 5 versus 15.

The chain employs TRBV20-1 and TRBJ2-3, with a tentative D call TRBD2 (6 bases). Sequences were derived from PBMCs, sampled 5 days after the yellow fever booster vaccination. The clonotype comes from a man aged 25-45 years who received the YFV17D yellow fever vaccine. The CDR3 spells CSAVAVMITDTQYF. The CDR3 bases are TGCAGTGCTGTAGCGGTGATGATCACAGATACGCAGTATTTT.